This is a list of T cell receptor beta chains from one sample in a study of T cell responses to AZD1222 COVID-19 vaccine. Sequenced by immunoSEQ multiplex PCR; TCRdb stores in-frame clones only, minus some. The sample has some 130,000 clones; over 85% are singletons. The source was peripheral blood, collected on day 0 of AZD1222 vaccination. These receptors all stem from an adult in good health. The CDR3 runs from the conserved cysteine through the conserved F or W. Each record gives: J gene, V gene, CDR3 protein.

J: TRBJ1-4
V: TRBV7-2
CDR3: CASSPVGGSNEKLFF

J: TRBJ1-2
V: TRBV29-1
CDR3: CSAGKTGASGYTF

J: TRBJ2-3
V: TRBV5-1
CDR3: CASSSEPSTDTQYF

J: TRBJ2-3
V: TRBV12-1
CDR3: CASRPTSGRDTQYF

J: TRBJ2-5
V: TRBV12-3/TRBV12-4
CDR3: CASTNSGETQYF

J: TRBJ1-6
V: TRBV3-1/TRBV3-2
CDR3: CASSQQGGTDNSPLHF

J: TRBJ1-4
V: TRBV5-1
CDR3: CASSYWGIFEKLFF

J: TRBJ2-1
V: TRBV28
CDR3: CASSFLDRGGEQFF

J: TRBJ1-1
V: TRBV3-1/TRBV3-2
CDR3: CASKGKGGAEAFF

J: TRBJ1-2
V: TRBV15
CDR3: CATSRGTGAYGYTF

J: TRBJ1-1
V: TRBV15
CDR3: CAARSYQTEAFF

J: TRBJ1-3
V: TRBV29-1
CDR3: CSARMTPSGNTIYF

J: TRBJ1-2
V: TRBV27
CDR3: CASSLRGAGSVNYGYTF

J: TRBJ1-6
V: TRBV9
CDR3: CASSVDPGPNSPLHF

J: TRBJ1-2
V: TRBV4-1
CDR3: CASSQGSGQSNYGYTF

J: TRBJ2-7
V: TRBV2
CDR3: CASFRPGTGDYEQYF

J: TRBJ1-6
V: TRBV28
CDR3: CASTPGNSPLHF

J: TRBJ2-1
V: TRBV2
CDR3: CASSGAGANEQFF

J: TRBJ2-3
V: TRBV11-3
CDR3: CASSLDRTSTQYF

J: TRBJ1-1
V: TRBV19
CDR3: CASSQGRLGAFF

J: TRBJ2-7
V: TRBV6-2/TRBV6-3
CDR3: CASSPQLGGSYEQYF

J: TRBJ1-2
V: TRBV6-2/TRBV6-3
CDR3: CASTPGGLNGYTF

J: TRBJ2-1
V: TRBV18
CDR3: CASSPGLAGEADEQFF

J: TRBJ1-1
V: TRBV27
CDR3: CASSLQGARNTEAFF

J: TRBJ1-2
V: TRBV6-4
CDR3: CASSDSYKRPGQGTGGYTF

J: TRBJ2-1
V: TRBV5-4
CDR3: CASSPTGRDEQFF

J: TRBJ2-1
V: TRBV7-8
CDR3: CASSLLARGEQFF

J: TRBJ1-5
V: TRBV6-5
CDR3: CASSLDGLAHSAQHF

J: TRBJ1-5
V: TRBV15
CDR3: CATSRTPSPQHF